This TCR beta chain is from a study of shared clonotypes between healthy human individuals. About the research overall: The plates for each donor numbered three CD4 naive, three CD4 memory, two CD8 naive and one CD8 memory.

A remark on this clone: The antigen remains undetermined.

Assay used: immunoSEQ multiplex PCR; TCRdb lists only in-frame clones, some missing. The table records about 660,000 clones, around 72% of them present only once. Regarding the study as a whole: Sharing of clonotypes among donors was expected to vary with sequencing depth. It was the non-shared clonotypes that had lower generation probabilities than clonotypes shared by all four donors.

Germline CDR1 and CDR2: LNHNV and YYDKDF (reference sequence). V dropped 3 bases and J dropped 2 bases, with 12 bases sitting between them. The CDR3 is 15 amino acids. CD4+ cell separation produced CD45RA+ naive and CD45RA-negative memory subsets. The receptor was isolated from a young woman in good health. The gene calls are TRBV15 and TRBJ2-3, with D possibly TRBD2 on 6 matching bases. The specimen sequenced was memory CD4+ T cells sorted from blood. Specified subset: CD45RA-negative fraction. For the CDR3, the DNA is TGTGCCACCAGCAGGCTGGACTACCCCACAGATACGCAGTATTTT. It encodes CATSRLDYPTDTQYF.